A selection of T cell receptor beta chains follows, all from one sample in a study of regulatory T cells in long-lasting Graves disease. Each CDR3 protein is one row after TCRdb ran MiXCR on the multiplex PCR reads. This table has 400,000 to 450,000 distinct CDR3 sequences, approximately 15% appearing once. This same sample was also taken into another study, of T cells in Graves' hyperthyroidism and ophthalmopathy.

The specimen comprised peripheral blood mononuclear cells (PBMCs), sampled at new diagnosis, from a patient treated with antithyroid drugs. The origin of the receptors is a woman younger than 45 with Graves disease. Each CDR3 is given with its conserved first and last residue. D genes are given only for firm matches. Rows give clone size only sometimes, using once, few, many, or a class for an expanded clone.

13	-	-	TRBV3-1	TRBJ1-5	TGTGCCAGCAGCCGGCGGGGAGGGCAGCCCCAGCATTTT	CASSRRGGQPQHF
15	many	-	TRBV13	TRBJ1-5	TGTGCCAGCAGCGCAGCAGGGTATAGCAATCAGCCCCAGCATTTT	CASSAAGYSNQPQHF
15	many	-	TRBV5-1	TRBJ1-1	TGCGCCAGCAGCCCAACCTCGACAGTGAACACTGAAGCTTTCTTT	CASSPTSTVNTEAFF
12	many	-	TRBV19	TRBJ2-7	TGTGCCAGTAGAGGACGGAACTACGAGCAGTACTTC	CASRGRNYEQYF
13	many	TRBD2	TRBV20-1	TRBJ2-1	TGCAGTGCTAGGCTAGCGGGAGTGGTTGAGCAGTTCTTC	CSARLAGVVEQFF
10	many	-	TRBV12-5	TRBJ2-5	TGTGCTAGTGCTCGTGAGACCCAGTACTTC	CASARETQYF
14	many	-	TRBV18	TRBJ1-5	TGTGCCAGCTCACTCCAGGAGGGTAATCAGCCCCAGCATTTT	CASSLQEGNQPQHF
11	-	-	TRBV20-1	TRBJ2-1	TGCAGTGCTAGAGAAAGGAATGAGCAGTTCTTC	CSARERNEQFF
15	many	-	TRBV6-2/TRBV6-3	TRBJ1-1	TGTGCCAGCAGTTACTCGACGGGCATGAACACTGAAGCTTTCTTT	CASSYSTGMNTEAFF
15	-	TRBD2	TRBV9	TRBJ2-7	TGTGCCAGCAGCCTCACGGGGACTAGTTACTCGGGGCAGTACTTC	CASSLTGTSYSGQYF
12	few	TRBD1	TRBV20-1	TRBJ1-1	TGCAGTGCAAAGCAGGGGGGCACTGAAGCTTTCTTT	CSAKQGGTEAFF
16	many	-	TRBV6-1	TRBJ2-2	TGTGCCAGCAGTGCCGCCAGGGCACGGAACACCGGGGAGCTGTTTTTT	CASSAARARNTGELFF
15	many	TRBD2	TRBV5-1	TRBJ2-1	TGCGCCAGCACGACGGAAGCGGGATGGGACAATGAGCAGTTCTTC	CASTTEAGWDNEQFF
13	many	-	TRBV12-3/TRBV12-4	TRBJ1-1	TGTGCCAGCAGTTTCGGAAAGAACACTGAAGCTTTCTTT	CASSFGKNTEAFF
15	few	TRBD1	TRBV14	TRBJ1-1	TGTGCCAGCAGCTTTTGGGACAGCGGGAACACTGAAGCTTTCTTT	CASSFWDSGNTEAFF
14	many	-	TRBV2	TRBJ2-2	TGTGCCAGCAGTGAACGCGGAGGGATCGGGGAGCTGTTTTTT	CASSERGGIGELFF
15	-	-	TRBV6-5	TRBJ1-2	TGTGCCAGCAGTTACTCGAGATTTGGGATGAATGGCTACACCTTC	CASSYSRFGMNGYTF
15	-	-	TRBV19	TRBJ1-5	TGTGCCAGTAGTATAGGGCAGGGGAGCAATCAGCCCCAGCATTTT	CASSIGQGSNQPQHF
18	many	TRBD2	TRBV28	TRBJ2-3	TGTGCCAGCGTAACGGGTCGATTAGTAGCGGGCCACACAGATACGCAGTATTTT	CASVTGRLVAGHTDTQYF
15	few	-	TRBV19	TRBJ2-4	TGTGCCAGTAGTATAGGGGGAATAGCCAAAAACATTCAGTACTTC	CASSIGGIAKNIQYF
13	many	-	TRBV6-5	TRBJ1-2	TGTGCCAGCAGTTACGGACAGAACTATGGCTACACCTTC	CASSYGQNYGYTF
12	many	-	TRBV18	TRBJ1-1	TGTGCCAGCTCACGACAGGCCTCCGAAGCTTTCTTT	CASSRQASEAFF
14	-	TRBD2	TRBV20-1	TRBJ2-3	TGCAGTCCAAAAAAGCGGGAGGGAGCAGATACGCAGTATTTT	CSPKKREGADTQYF
14	many	TRBD2	TRBV6-1	TRBJ2-2	TGTGCCAGCAAGAAAGCGGGAGTGCCCGGGGAGCTGTTTTTT	CASKKAGVPGELFF
15	many	TRBD2	TRBV30	TRBJ2-7	TGTGCCTGGAGTGGCGGGACTAGCGGGACATACGAGCAGTACTTC	CAWSGGTSGTYEQYF
13	many	-	TRBV7-6	TRBJ2-2	TGTGCCAGCAGCCCGTTGAACACCGGGGAGCTGTTTTTT	CASSPLNTGELFF
12	many	-	TRBV30	TRBJ1-2	TGTGCCTGGAGCCGAACAGGGTATGGCTACACCTTC	CAWSRTGYGYTF
15	many	TRBD2	TRBV20-1	TRBJ2-1	TGCAGTGCCTTTCGGCCGGGCGGGAGTAGTCGTGAGCAGTTCTTC	CSAFRPGGSSREQFF
15	-	TRBD2	TRBV28	TRBJ2-1	TGTGCCAGCAGGGTGCCTAGCGGGAAGATTGATGAGCAGTTCTTC	CASRVPSGKIDEQFF
14	many	TRBD2	TRBV30	TRBJ2-7	TGTGCCTGGACCGGACTAGCGGGGCCTTACGAGCAGTACTTC	CAWTGLAGPYEQYF
15	-	-	TRBV27	TRBJ2-1	TGTGCCAGCAGTTTATACAGGTCCTCCTACAATGAGCAGTTCTTC	CASSLYRSSYNEQFF
15	many	-	TRBV11-2	TRBJ2-2	TGTGCCAGCAGCTACCGCCATCGGGGCCCCGGGGAGCTGTTTTTT	CASSYRHRGPGELFF
11	-	-	TRBV7-9	TRBJ1-1	TGTGCCAGCAGCCGACAGTCGGAGGCTTTCTTT	CASSRQSEAFF
13	many	-	TRBV2	TRBJ1-4	TGTGCCAGTTGGACAGTAAGCGGTGAAAAACTGTTTTTT	CASWTVSGEKLFF
15	-	TRBD1	TRBV24-1	TRBJ1-5	TGTGCCACCAGTGACGGACAGGCTGGCAATCAGCCCCAGCATTTT	CATSDGQAGNQPQHF
18	-	TRBD2	TRBV4-2	TRBJ2-4	TGTGCCAGCAGCCAAGATTTTTCGCGGGGGACGGCCAAAAACATTCAGTACTTC	CASSQDFSRGTAKNIQYF
15	-	TRBD2	TRBV10-2	TRBJ2-1	TGCGCCAGCAGTGTTAGCGGGAGGATACGGAATGAGCAGTTCTTC	CASSVSGRIRNEQFF
14	many	-	TRBV7-9	TRBJ2-3	TGTGCCAGCAGCTTAGACCGGAAGGAAGATACGCAGTATTTT	CASSLDRKEDTQYF
14	-	-	TRBV27	TRBJ2-2	-	CASTQVRTPGSCFF
15	many	TRBD2	TRBV5-4	TRBJ2-1	TGTGCCAGCGCCGCTAGCGGGAGGCCCCGCAATGAGCAGTTCTTC	CASAASGRPRNEQFF
17	many	TRBD1	TRBV11-2	TRBJ1-5	TGTGCCAGCAGCTTAAGGGGGGGAGGGACAGATGAACAGCCCCAGCATTTT	CASSLRGGGTDEQPQHF
14	many	-	TRBV3-1	TRBJ1-2	TGTGCCAGCAGCCAAGAGAACAGATACTATGGCTACACCTTC	CASSQENRYYGYTF
18	-	TRBD2	TRBV7-3	TRBJ2-7	TGTGCCAGCAGCTTAACGGGACTAGCGGGAGCGGGATCCTACGAGCAGTACTTC	CASSLTGLAGAGSYEQYF
16	many	-	TRBV28	TRBJ2-3	TGTGCCAGCAGCCCCACTAAAGGGGACGACACAGATACGCAGTATTTT	CASSPTKGDDTDTQYF
15	many	-	TRBV28	TRBJ2-3	TGTGCCAGCAGTCCCTCCGGGTGGACAGCAGATACGCAGTATTTT	CASSPSGWTADTQYF
16	few	TRBD2	TRBV20-1	TRBJ2-2	TGCAGTGCTAGGCCACCTGGACTAGCGAACACCGGGGAGCTGTTTTTT	CSARPPGLANTGELFF
13	many	-	TRBV7-2	TRBJ2-2	TGTGCCAGCAGCTGGACGTTAAGCGGGGAGCTGTTTTTT	CASSWTLSGELFF
13	few	-	TRBV19	TRBJ2-7	TGTGCCAGTAGTATTGGGCAGGGGATCGGGCAGTACTTC	CASSIGQGIGQYF
14	many	-	TRBV11-1	TRBJ2-1	TGTGCCAGCAGCTTGAGGATGGCCTTGCATGAGCAGTTCTTC	CASSLRMALHEQFF
15	-	TRBD1	TRBV24-1	TRBJ2-1	TGTGCCACCAGTGAATCCACCGGGACAGGGTTTGAGCAGTTCTTC	CATSESTGTGFEQFF
10	many	-	TRBV28	TRBJ2-5	TGTGCCAGCGGTGGGGAGACCCAGTACTTC	CASGGETQYF
16	-	-	TRBV6-2/TRBV6-3	TRBJ2-7	TGTGCCAGCAGTGAAAGACCACCGGAACTCGGGTACGAGCAGTACTTC	CASSERPPELGYEQYF
13	-	-	TRBV2	TRBJ2-3	TGTGCCAGCAGCGCCTATGTCGAAGATACGCAGTATTTT	CASSAYVEDTQYF